This T cell receptor beta chain derives from a study of T cells in Graves' hyperthyroidism and ophthalmopathy. Whole-study findings and limits: Ophthalmopathy stood apart from stable hyperthyroidism in a 13 V-J model. Researchers found most expanded thyroid clonotypes above 0.001 in blood as well.

This clonotype was seen repeatedly, ten times or more. Its antigen is not known. Its ends do not fully match the called genes, so a read error is possible. Regions amplified from RNA transcripts were the TCR beta CDR3 regions. The primer set for the first-round RT-PCR of the TCR CDR3 was HTBI. Each CDR3 protein gets one entry after TCRdb re-called the multiplex PCR reads with MiXCR. The table includes roughly 700,000 distinct CDR3 sequences, less than 15% detected once. CDR3 length: 15 residues. Germline V gives CDR1 DFQATT, CDR2 SNEGSKA (reference sequence). Graves' hyperthyroidism was deemed stable absent ophthalmopathy progression within 18 months. The patients, who ranged from 18 to 65 in age, presented with newly diagnosed hyperthyroidism lasting under 2 months.

This clonotype was sampled from a woman in her late teens or twenties with Graves' hyperthyroidism. The sample was blood. The chain combines TRBV20-1 with TRBJ2-3; 8 bases agree with TRBD2. The CDR3 nucleotides are TGCAGTGCTAGAGACCCCCTAGCGGGCCCAGAAACGCAGTATTTT. This codes for CSARDPLAGPETQYF.